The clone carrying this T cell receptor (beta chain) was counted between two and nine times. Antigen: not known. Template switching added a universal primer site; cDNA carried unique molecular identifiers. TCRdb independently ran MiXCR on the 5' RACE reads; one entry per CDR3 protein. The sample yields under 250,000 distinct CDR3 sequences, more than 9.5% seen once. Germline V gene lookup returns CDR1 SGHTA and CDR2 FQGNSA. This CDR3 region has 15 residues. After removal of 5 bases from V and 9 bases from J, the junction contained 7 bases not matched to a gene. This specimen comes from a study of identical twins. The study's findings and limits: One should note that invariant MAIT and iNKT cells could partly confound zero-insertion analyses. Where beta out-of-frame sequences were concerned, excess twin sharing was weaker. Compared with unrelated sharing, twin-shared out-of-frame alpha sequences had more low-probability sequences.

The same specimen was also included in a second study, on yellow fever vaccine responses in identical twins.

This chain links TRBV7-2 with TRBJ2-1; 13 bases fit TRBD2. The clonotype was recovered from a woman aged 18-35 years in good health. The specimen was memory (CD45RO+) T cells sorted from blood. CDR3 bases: TGTGCCAGCAGCCCAGGGACTAGCGGGACAGGTGAGCAGTTCTTC. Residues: CASSPGTSGTGEQFF.